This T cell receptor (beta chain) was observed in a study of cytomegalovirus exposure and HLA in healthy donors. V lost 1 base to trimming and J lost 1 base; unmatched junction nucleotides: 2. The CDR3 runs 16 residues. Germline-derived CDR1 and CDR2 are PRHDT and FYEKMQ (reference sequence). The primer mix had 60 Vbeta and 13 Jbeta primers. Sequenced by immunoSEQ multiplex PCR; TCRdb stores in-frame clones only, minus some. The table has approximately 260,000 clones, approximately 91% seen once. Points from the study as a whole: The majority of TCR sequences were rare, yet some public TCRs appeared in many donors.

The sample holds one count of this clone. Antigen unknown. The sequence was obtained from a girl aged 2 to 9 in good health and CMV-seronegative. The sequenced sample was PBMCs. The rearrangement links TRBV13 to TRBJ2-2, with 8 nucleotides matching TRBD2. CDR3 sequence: CASSLVGTRNTGELFF. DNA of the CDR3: TGTGCCAGCAGCTTAGTTGGGACTAGGAACACCGGGGAGCTGTTTTTT. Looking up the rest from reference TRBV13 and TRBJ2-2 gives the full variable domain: AAGVIQSPRHLIKEKRETATLKCYPIPRHDTVYWYQQGPGQDPQFLISFYEKMQSDKGSIPDRFSAQQFSDYHSELNMSSLELGDSALYFCASSLVGTRNTGELFFGEGSRLTVL.